Below, 29 T cell receptor beta chains from the same sample are listed, as sequenced in a study of blood T cell repertoires in COVID-19. Sequencing was performed with immunoSEQ multiplex PCR; in TCRdb, only in-frame clones are kept and a portion is missing. Among some 70,000 clones listed, about 82% were seen once. Sequenced input: peripheral blood. These receptors came from a woman aged 55-69 years with acute or convalescent COVID-19.

The rearrangement joins TRBV9 to TRBJ2-7, with a possible D match to TRBD1 (6 bases). V was cut by 0 bases and J by 3 bases, with 16 bases left in between. The CDR3 is 16 residues long. CDR1 and CDR2 from the germline V gene are SGDLS and YYNGEE. The CDR3 region has the DNA TGTGCCAGCAGCGTAGCCGCAGGGGAAGGACTCTACGAGCAGTACTTC. It codes for CASSVAAGEGLYEQYF.

The chain is built from TRBV5-6 and TRBJ2-2; 9 bases line up with TRBD1. CDR3 size: 18 residues. Germline lookup yields CDR1 SGHDT and CDR2 YYEEEE. With 3 bases clipped from V and 1 base from J, the junction kept 10 bases outside the gene matches. DNA of the CDR3: TGTGCCAGCAGCTCACCTACTGGGACAGGGTGGAACACCGGGGAGCTGTTTTTT. Protein sequence: CASSSPTGTGWNTGELFF.

This clone was detected once. The chain uses TRBV2 and TRBJ2-3; weak D call: TRBD1 (6 bases). The germline V gene encodes CDR1 SNHLY and CDR2 FYNNEI. V dropped 1 base and J dropped 10 bases, with 12 bases sitting between them. This CDR3 has 13 residues. The chain's CDR3 is CASSEDGYRAQYF. As DNA, the CDR3 is TGTGCCAGCAGTGAAGATGGCTACAGGGCGCAGTATTTT.

The chain uses TRBV19 and TRBJ1-6; no reliable D call. Germline CDR1 LNHDA, CDR2 SQIVND (reference sequence). This CDR3 contains 14 residues. V shed 4 bases and J shed 10 bases, with 14 bases lying between them. The CDR3 sequence is CASSRSGERSPLHF. The CDR3 DNA is TGTGCCAGTAGTAGATCCGGGGAGCGCTCACCCCTCCACTTT.

This clone was observed once. The rearrangement joins TRBV14 to TRBJ2-3; D not certain. Per the germline V gene, CDR1 is SGHDN and CDR2 is FVKESK. The V end was cut by 4 bases, the J end by 2 bases, with 4 bases between. There are 12 residues in the CDR3. CDR3 sequence (DNA): TGTGCCAGCAGCCCATCCACAGATACGCAGTATTTT. It codes for CASSPSTDTQYF.

V and J are TRBV10-3 and TRBJ2-1; 15 bases map to TRBD2. The CDR3 has 18 residues. From germline, CDR1 is ENHRY and CDR2 SYGVKD. V was clipped by 0 bases and J by 6 bases; unmatched bases: 6. CDR3 DNA: TGTGCCATCAGTGAGTCGGGACTAGCGGGAGGCGATTCCAATGAGCAGTTCTTC. As protein: CAISESGLAGGDSNEQFF.

This clone has more than one count but fewer than ten. The chain uses TRBV4-1 and TRBJ2-3; perhaps TRBD1 as D (5 bases). The CDR3 is 19 amino acids. Germline V lookup: CDR1 MGHRA, CDR2 YSYEKL. V was clipped by 0 bases and J by 0 bases, with 19 bases between them. As DNA, the CDR3 is TGCGCCAGCAGCCAAGAAGGCCAGGGAAATCGACCTAGCACAGATACGCAGTATTTT. It codes for CASSQEGQGNRPSTDTQYF.

The V gene is TRBV10-2, the J gene TRBJ1-1, with 7 bases that match TRBD1. The CDR3 contains 14 residues. CDR1 is WSHSY and CDR2 is SAAADI in the germline V gene. J gave up 1 base and V 7 bases, and 6 bases lay outside the gene matches. This chain's CDR3 is CASNLQGWNTEAFF. The CDR3 DNA follows: TGCGCCAGCAACCTACAGGGGTGGAACACTGAAGCTTTCTTT.

V usage is TRBV28 and J usage is TRBJ2-5; no firm D call. The length of the CDR3 is 13 residues. With 2 bases removed from V and 5 bases from J, the gap between germline ends came to 9 bases. CDR1 and CDR2 from the germline V gene are MDHEN and SYDVKM. The CDR3 here is CASSLPLGETQYF. In DNA form, the CDR3 reads TGTGCCAGCAGTTTACCTCTCGGGGAGACCCAGTACTTC.

The chain is built from TRBV2 and TRBJ1-4; D gene unclear. The CDR3 totals 13 residues. Trimming removed 3 bases at V and 5 bases at J, with 7 bases between. The germline V gene has CDR1 SNHLY and CDR2 FYNNEI. CDR3 sequence reads: CASSDRLNEKLFF. CDR3 DNA sequence: TGTGCCAGCAGTGATAGACTAAATGAAAAACTGTTTTTT.

As DNA, the CDR3 is TGTGCCAGCAGCGGGGGACTAGCGGGCCCATCGAACACCGGGGAGCTGTTTTTT. This codes for CASSGGLAGPSNTGELFF. The chain has TRBV5-4 and TRBJ2-2; 12 bases line up with TRBD2. From germline, CDR1 is SGHNT and CDR2 YYREEE (reference sequence). V shed 4 bases, J shed 0 bases, and the junction held 7 bases outside the gene matches. CDR3 length: 18 residues.

The chain employs TRBV6-5 and TRBJ2-1; TRBD1 matches 9 bases. The CDR3 is 15 amino acids. The germline gives CDR1 MNHEY, CDR2 SVGAGI. V shed 5 bases, J shed 2 bases, and the junction held 4 bases outside the gene matches. The CDR3 sequence is CASSKGQGAYNEQFF. In DNA, the CDR3 is TGTGCCAGCAGTAAGGGACAGGGAGCCTACAATGAGCAGTTCTTC.

The chain employs TRBV2 and TRBJ2-7, with TRBD1 matching over 12 bases. The germline CDR1 and CDR2 sequences are SNHLY and FYNNEI. The V gene end was trimmed by 4 bases and the J gene end by 5 bases; junction bases not matched to a gene: 6. The CDR3 is made up of 15 amino acids. As DNA, the CDR3 is TGTGCCAGCAGTGGAACCTGGGACAGGGGGCACGAGCAGTACTTC. Translation: CASSGTWDRGHEQYF.

The CDR3 nucleotides are TGTGCCAGCAGTGAATTTCTGAATGAAAAACTGTTTTTT. Residues: CASSEFLNEKLFF. The chain carries TRBV6-1 and TRBJ1-4, with D hard to call. V was shortened by 2 bases and J by 5 bases, with 6 bases between the two germline ends. The CDR3 is 13 residues long. Germline CDR1 reads MNHNS; CDR2 reads SASEGT.

V and J are TRBV24-1 and TRBJ2-1; D not certain. Between the trimmed V and J ends, which lost 0 bases and 6 bases, there was a span of 11 bases. CDR3 length: 15 amino acids. Looked up from germline, CDR1 is KGHDR and CDR2 is SFDVKD. The CDR3 nucleotides read TGTGCCACCAGTGATTTGCAGGCAGGTATCAATGAGCAGTTCTTC. Its translation is CATSDLQAGINEQFF.

The chain combines TRBV5-1 with TRBJ1-2; 7 positions agree with TRBD1. CDR1 SGHRS and CDR2 YFSETQ come from the germline V gene. CDR3 length: 13 residues. J gave up 7 bases and V 4 bases, and 7 bases lay outside the gene matches. The CDR3 here is CASSEGGFSGYTF. In DNA form, the CDR3 reads TGCGCCAGCAGCGAAGGGGGCTTCTCTGGCTACACCTTC.

This clone was picked up one time. V and J are TRBV7-8 and TRBJ1-2; the match to TRBD1 covers 8 bases. The CDR3 loop spans 14 amino acids. Germline V gives CDR1 SGHVS, CDR2 FQNEAQ. The V segment lost 4 bases and the J segment 5 bases; nucleotides outside the gene matches: 6. CDR3 amino acids: CASSSGQGRYGYTF. The DNA for the CDR3 is TGTGCCAGCAGCTCAGGACAGGGACGGTATGGCTACACCTTC.

The chain joins TRBV2 to TRBJ1-4; 7 nucleotides align to TRBD1. Germline V gene sequence: CDR1 SNHLY, CDR2 FYNNEI. J gave up 0 bases and V 5 bases, and 12 bases lay outside the gene matches. The CDR3 is 18 amino acids. CDR3 residues: CASSIPGQVLTTNEKLFF. The CDR3 DNA reads as TGTGCCAGCAGTATACCAGGACAGGTTTTAACAACTAATGAAAAACTGTTTTTT.

The chain recombines TRBV6-1 with TRBJ1-2, with 8 bases matching TRBD1. The germline V gene encodes CDR1 MNHNS and CDR2 SASEGT. The junction had 8 bases not matched to a gene; V was cut back by 0 bases and J by 8 bases. The CDR3 covers 15 residues. The CDR3 reads CASSEARTGNGGYTF. As DNA, the CDR3 is TGTGCCAGCAGTGAAGCCCGGACAGGGAATGGAGGCTACACCTTC.

The V call is TRBV10-3, the J call TRBJ1-5; D gene unclear. This CDR3 region has 15 residues. Trimming stripped 5 bases from V and 1 base from J, with 12 bases between. Per germline, CDR1 ENHRY and CDR2 SYGVKD. Here the CDR3 DNA reads TGTGCCATCAGTAGCGGGGAAGGGAGCAATCAGCCCCAGCATTTT. Protein: CAISSGEGSNQPQHF.

The V call is TRBV2, the J call TRBJ1-5; D perhaps matches TRBD1 (6 bases). The V end was cut by 5 bases, the J end by 2 bases, with 13 bases between. CDR1 is SNHLY and CDR2 is FYNNEI in the germline V gene. CDR3 size: 15 residues. Here the CDR3 reads CASSSTGYGNQPQHF. As DNA, the CDR3 is TGTGCCAGCAGTTCCACAGGGTACGGCAATCAGCCCCAGCATTTT. The full variable domain, in which reference TRBV2 and TRBJ1-5 provide the parts outside the CDR3, is EPEVTQTPSHQVTQMGQEVILRCVPISNHLYFYWYRQILGQKVEFLVSFYNNEISEKSEIFDDQFSVERPDGSNFTLKIRSTKLEDSAMYFCASSSTGYGNQPQHFGDGTRLSIL.

The chain recombines TRBV30 with TRBJ1-2, with 9 nucleotides matching TRBD1. V dropped 3 bases and J dropped 5; count of bases not matched to a gene: 7. The CDR3 is made up of 14 amino acids. Looked up from germline, CDR1 is GTSNPN and CDR2 is SVGIG (reference sequence). CDR3 amino acids: CAWSLQGAGYGYTF. CDR3 nucleotides: TGTGCCTGGAGCCTACAGGGGGCAGGTTATGGCTACACCTTC.

The V gene is TRBV24-1, the J gene TRBJ2-5, with 13 bases matching TRBD2. Germline V gives CDR1 KGHDR, CDR2 SFDVKD. Trimming took 5 bases from V and 5 from J; bases not matched to a gene: 10. The CDR3 has 17 amino acids. CDR3 nucleotides: TGTGCCACCAGTGTCCGGACTAGCGGGAGTTTCGGGGAGACCCAGTACTTC. Residues: CATSVRTSGSFGETQYF.

The chain couples TRBV20-1 to TRBJ1-2; possibly TRBD1 for D (5 bases). With 5 bases removed from V and 8 bases from J, the gap between germline ends came to 12 bases. Germline assignment: CDR1 DFQATT and CDR2 SNEGSKA (reference sequence). This CDR3 is built from 11 residues. For the CDR3, the DNA is TGCAGTGCTTCTAGTTACAGGGGCTACACCTTC. As protein: CSASSYRGYTF.

The chain links TRBV5-1 to TRBJ1-2; D is perhaps TRBD1 (5 bases). Germline V gene data show CDR1 as SGHRS and CDR2 as YFSETQ. The CDR3 length is 15 residues. V was shortened by 3 bases and J by 5 bases, with 17 bases between the two germline ends. The CDR3 reads CASSSDTSGAYGYTF. CDR3 coding DNA: TGCGCCAGCAGCTCCGACACTTCTGGGGCTTATGGCTACACCTTC. Looking up the rest from reference TRBV5-1 and TRBJ1-2 gives the full variable domain: KAGVTQTPRYLIKTRGQQVTLSCSPISGHRSVSWYQQTPGQGLQFLFEYFSETQRNKGNFPGRFSGRQFSNSRSEMNVSTLELGDSALYLCASSSDTSGAYGYTFGSGTRLTVV.

The chain is built from TRBV6-1 and TRBJ1-5, with unresolved D. CDR3 length: 15 amino acids. Trimming took 3 bases from V and 5 from J, leaving 14 bases between them. Germline-derived CDR1 and CDR2 are MNHNS and SASEGT. The CDR3 coding sequence is TGTGCCAGCAGTGACCGGGGTAGAGTGGATCAGCCCCAGCATTTT. Translating gives CASSDRGRVDQPQHF.

The rearrangement links TRBV2 to TRBJ1-5; D perhaps matches TRBD1 (5 bases). Trimming cost V 2 bases and J 5 bases, with 13 bases left between them. The CDR3 sequence is 15 residues long. The V gene's germline CDR1 is SNHLY and CDR2 FYNNEI. CDR3 amino acids: CASSESRVGYQPQHF. In nucleotides, the CDR3 is TGTGCCAGCAGTGAATCCAGGGTAGGGTATCAGCCCCAGCATTTT.

The chain is built from TRBV6-1 and TRBJ1-4; 7 bases agree with TRBD1. The CDR3 is made up of 15 amino acids. Trimming took 3 bases from V and 4 from J; bases not matched to a gene: 5. CDR1 is MNHNS and CDR2 is SASEGT in the germline V gene. DNA for the CDR3: TGTGCCAGCAGTGACCGACAGGGACTTAATGAAAAACTGTTTTTT. Protein: CASSDRQGLNEKLFF.

This chain joins TRBV28 and TRBJ2-5, with 9 bases matching TRBD1. The V gene end was trimmed by 10 bases and the J gene end by 3 bases; junction bases not matched to a gene: 9. CDR1 and CDR2 (germline): MDHEN, SYDVKM. The CDR3 length is 14 residues. The chain's CDR3 is CATDGQGTKETQYF. The CDR3 region has the DNA TGTGCCACCGACGGACAGGGGACGAAAGAGACCCAGTACTTC.